Listed here is a single TCR beta chain. Its antigen is not known. Germline V lookup: CDR1 GTSNPN, CDR2 SVGIG (reference sequence). The V segment lost 1 base and the J segment 3 bases; nucleotides outside the gene matches: 5. The CDR3 contains 15 residues. These data belong to a study of CD8+ T cells in alopecia areata. Findings and limits, study-wide: On tofacitinib, scalp and blood still held many of the expanded lesional clones.

Sequencing relied on a cDNA template that was reverse transcribed from extracted RNA. The assay was immunoSEQ multiplex PCR, and TCRdb's table has in-frame clones only and misses some. The sample holds 180,000 or so clones, around 49% seen once. The treatment: oral pan-JAK inhibitor, 5-10 mg twice daily. The V call is TRBV30, the J call TRBJ1-5, with 8 bases fitting TRBD1. The specimen comprised CD8+ T cells sorted from blood, sampled around week 54, from a patient treated with tofacitinib. The origin of this receptor is a human donor with alopecia areata. The CDR3 protein is CAWSARGLLNQPQHF. The DNA of the CDR3 is TGTGCCTGGAGTGCCAGGGGGCTACTCAATCAGCCCCAGCATTTT.